The rows below give T cell receptor beta chains drawn from one sample of a study of CD8+CD57+ T cells in acquired aplastic anemia. TCRdb re-called the reads with MiXCR, one entry per CDR3 protein. The table records just over 150,000 distinct CDR3 sequences, around 48% of them present only once. The sample consisted of sorted CD4+, CD8+, or CD8+CD57+ T cells (not recorded which) from PBMCs. Source of these receptors: a human donor with aplastic anemia. CDR3s include the opening cysteine and the closing phenylalanine or tryptophan. Each record gives: V gene, clone size, D gene, J gene, CDR3 DNA, CDR3 protein. The D gene is left open where the match is weak. Size is omitted from some rows. Given values are once, few, many or a class for expanded clones.

TRBV7-2	NA	TRBD1	TRBJ2-5	TGTGCCAGCAGCTTAGGCGGGACAGGGGAGGAGACCCAGTACTTC	CASSLGGTGEETQYF
TRBV6-1	many	TRBD2	TRBJ2-7	TGTGCCAGCATTGCTAGCGGGAGCTCCTACGAGCAGTACTTC	CASIASGSSYEQYF
TRBV15	NA	TRBD2	TRBJ2-1	TGTGCCACCAGGGCAGGACTAGCGGGACACAATGAGCAGTTCTTC	CATRAGLAGHNEQFF
TRBV7-2	NA	NA	TRBJ2-2	TGTGCCAGCAGCTTCCCCTTCACCGGGGAGCTGTTTTTT	CASSFPFTGELFF
TRBV7-6	NA	NA	TRBJ2-2	TGTGCCAGCAGCCCGGGGATGAACACCGGGGATCTGTTTTTT	CASSPGMNTGDLFF
TRBV7-8	many	TRBD2	TRBJ2-1	TGTGCCAGCAGTCACATGGCCGGGACTAGTAATGAGCAGTTCTTC	CASSHMAGTSNEQFF
TRBV7-2	many	NA	TRBJ1-6	TGTGCCAGCAGCTCACAGAGCTCCTATAATTCACCCCTCCACTTT	CASSSQSSYNSPLHF
TRBV6-5	many	NA	TRBJ1-2	TGTGCCAGCAGTTACTCGGAAAGCTATGGCTACACCTTC	CASSYSESYGYTF
TRBV11-2	NA	TRBD2	TRBJ2-5	TGTGCCAGCAGCTTAGACGGGGGAGGGCCTGAGGAGACCCAGTACTTC	CASSLDGGGPEETQYF
TRBV27	few	NA	TRBJ1-4	TGTGCCAGCAGTTTTTTGCAGGGAGGAGGAAAACTGTTTTTT	CASSFLQGGGKLFF
TRBV29-1	NA	NA	TRBJ2-4	TGCAGCGTTGTTCTGGGTGTCGCCAAAAACATTCAGTACTTC	CSVVLGVAKNIQYF
TRBV7-9	many	NA	TRBJ1-3	TGTGCCAGCAGCTTAGTAGGCAGCTCTGGAAACACCATATATTTT	CASSLVGSSGNTIYF
TRBV15	NA	TRBD2	TRBJ2-1	TGTGCCACCAGCAGTGGGACTAGCGGGGTTAGCGTGGCCTACAATGAGCAGTTCTTC	CATSSGTSGVSVAYNEQFF
TRBV24-1	few	NA	TRBJ1-6	TGTGCCACCAGTGAGGGGAATGGCAATTCACCCCTCCACTTT	CATSEGNGNSPLHF